These 27 T cell receptor beta chains originate from one sample sequenced in a study of T-cell memory formation after mild COVID-19. TCRdb recomputed calls from the 5' RACE reads with MiXCR, one row per CDR3 protein. The top ten clones hold under 4.5% of a sample with 150,000 to 200,000 distinct CDR3 sequences, approximately 17% of them seen once. Sequences were obtained from PBMCs or a T cell subset sorted from them (not recorded which). These receptors all stem from a man aged 18 to 29 who had mild COVID-19 (a few samples of this study predate the infection). Cell type and time point are not known.

This clonotype came up a few times. The chain couples TRBV5-1 to TRBJ2-5, with a possible D match to TRBD2 (5 bases). This CDR3 contains 15 residues. Germline lookup yields CDR1 SGHRS and CDR2 YFSETQ. Trimming cost V 3 bases and J 5 bases, with 17 bases left between them. CDR3 sequence: CASSSEPLRRETQYF. In DNA, the CDR3 is TGCGCCAGCAGCTCGGAACCACTCCGGAGGGAGACCCAGTACTTC.

This clonotype has a handful of counts. This sequence joins TRBV5-5 and TRBJ2-7; 8 nucleotides agree with TRBD1. The CDR3 extends over 16 amino acids. CDR1 and CDR2 (germline): SGHKS, YYEKEE (reference sequence). The ends lost 1 base at V and 0 bases at J; junction bases unmatched: 6. The CDR3 nucleotides are TGTGCCAGCAGCTTGTTAGGACAGGGCAGCTCCTACGAGCAGTACTTC. Its translation: CASSLLGQGSSYEQYF.

The chain joins TRBV7-3 to TRBJ1-2; D possibly corresponds to TRBD1 (5 bases). CDR3 length: 13 residues. The V gene's germline CDR1 is SGHTA and CDR2 FQGTGA. Trimming shortened V by 5 bases and J by 7 bases, and 14 bases separated the two germline ends. The CDR3 loop reads CASSPGGPGGYTF. Here the CDR3 DNA reads TGTGCCAGCAGCCCCGGGGGACCTGGTGGCTACACCTTC.

There are a few counts of this clonotype. An end of the junction does not agree with germline; a read error may underlie this. V is TRBV5-1 and J is TRBJ2-7, with 7 bases identical to TRBD1. The germline gives CDR1 SGHRS, CDR2 YFSETQ. The CDR3 loop spans 16 amino acids. CDR3 in DNA: TGCGCCAGCAGTCAGACAGGGAGCGTTCTAGGCTACGCGCAGTACTTC. It yields the protein CASSQTGSVLGYAQYF.

This clonotype has only a few counts. This chain joins TRBV5-1 and TRBJ2-2, with D perhaps TRBD1 (7 bases). V lost 6 bases and J 7 bases, leaving 10 bases between the germline ends. The germline V gene encodes CDR1 SGHRS and CDR2 YFSETQ. The length of the CDR3 is 12 residues. CDR3 DNA sequence: TGCGCCAGCAACCAGGGGGGCGGGGAGCTGTTTTTT. This encodes CASNQGGGELFF.

This clonotype was found a few times. The chain couples TRBV18 to TRBJ2-7, with unresolved D. V dropped 1 base and J dropped 3 bases, with 13 bases sitting between them. CDR3 length: 15 residues. The germline CDR1 and CDR2 sequences are KGHSH and LQKENI. CDR3 region: CASSPQRSWGYEQYF. In DNA, the CDR3 is TGTGCCAGCTCACCACAGCGTAGCTGGGGCTACGAGCAGTACTTC.

This clonotype showed up just a few times. The V call is TRBV20-1, the J call TRBJ2-7; 8 nucleotides align to TRBD1. From germline, CDR1 is DFQATT and CDR2 SNEGSKA (reference sequence). V trimming: 6 bases; J trimming: 1 base; junction bases outside the gene matches: 8. This CDR3 has 14 amino acids. The CDR3 is CSARRRQGSYEQYV. The DNA of the CDR3 is TGCAGTGCAAGAAGAAGACAGGGGTCCTACGAGCAGTACGTC.

At least ten counts were recorded for this clonotype. This sequence joins TRBV7-2 and TRBJ1-6; D unresolved. Germline-derived CDR1 and CDR2 are SGHTA and FQGNSA. The CDR3 runs to 15 residues. Trimming left V 5 bases short and J 9 bases short, with 17 bases between. CDR3 region: CASSPEGRAGSPLHF. CDR3 nucleotide sequence: TGTGCCAGCAGCCCCGAGGGAAGGGCGGGTTCACCCCTCCACTTT. Supplemented by reference TRBV7-2 and TRBJ1-6, the full variable domain reads GAGVSQSPSNKVTEKGKDVELRCDPISGHTALYWYRQSLGQGLEFLIYFQGNSAPDKSGLPSDRFSAERTGGSVSTLTIQRTQQEDSAVYLCASSPEGRAGSPLHFGNGTRLTVT.

Ten or more counts support this clonotype. CDR3 coding DNA: TGTGCCAGCAGCTTGAGCCCAGTGGAGGACACCGGGGAGCTGTTTTTT. Its protein is CASSLSPVEDTGELFF. This chain joins TRBV5-5 and TRBJ2-2, with D possibly matching TRBD2 (5 bases). This CDR3 is 16 amino acids long. Germline V gives CDR1 SGHKS, CDR2 YYEKEE (reference sequence). V was pared by 1 base and J by 3 bases, with 13 bases between.

J is TRBJ2-7 and V is TRBV28; D not resolved. The CDR3 sequence is 14 residues long. Germline assignment: CDR1 MDHEN and CDR2 SYDVKM. V lost 4 bases and J lost 6, with 16 bases in between. The CDR3 sequence: CASSSASASAEQYV. CDR3 bases: TGTGCCAGCAGTTCAGCGTCTGCCTCCGCCGAGCAGTACGTC.

This clonotype showed up just a few times. This chain joins TRBV7-3 and TRBJ1-5; D is unresolved. In germline, CDR1 is SGHTA, CDR2 FQGTGA. V was shortened by 7 bases and J by 9 bases, with 28 bases between the two germline ends. The length of the CDR3 is 17 residues. The CDR3 sequence: CASILTLQSAPVRPQHF. The CDR3 DNA reads as TGTGCCAGCATCCTGACGCTGCAATCAGCCCCAGTTAGGCCCCAGCATTTT.

In its sample, this clonotype was seen many times. The chain combines TRBV7-9 with TRBJ2-3; D unclear. Between the trimmed V and J ends, which lost 3 bases and 6 bases, there was a span of 4 bases. The germline V gene has CDR1 SEHNR and CDR2 FQNEAQ (reference sequence). The CDR3 totals 11 residues. The CDR3 DNA is TGTGCCAGCAGCTTCGCGGATACGCAGTATTTT. Encoded protein: CASSFADTQYF.

This clonotype showed up just a few times. The V gene is TRBV20-1, the J gene TRBJ1-6, with D perhaps matching TRBD1 (5 bases). Germline lookup yields CDR1 DFQATT and CDR2 SNEGSKA (reference sequence). This CDR3 contains 13 residues. Between the trimmed V and J ends, which lost 1 base and 10 bases, there was a span of 11 bases. In nucleotides, the CDR3 is TGCAGTGCTAGAGGGGGCGAGGGGTCACCCCTCCACTTT. Its protein is CSARGGEGSPLHF.

The chain employs TRBV11-2 and TRBJ2-3; no clear D. The CDR3 contains 13 residues. CDR1 and CDR2 (germline): SGHAT, FQNNGV. Deletions cut 5 bases from V and 5 bases from J, with 11 bases between. The CDR3, as DNA: TGTGCCAGCAGCCTAACGACTCGAGATACGCAGTATTTT. This codes for CASSLTTRDTQYF.

This clonotype was seen a few times. The chain joins TRBV7-3 to TRBJ2-2; 7 bases match TRBD2. Per the germline V gene, CDR1 is SGHTA and CDR2 is FQGTGA. V was pared by 5 bases and J by 6 bases, with 6 bases of the junction left unmatched. This CDR3 is 14 amino acids long. The chain's CDR3 is CASSPQAGPGELFF. DNA of the CDR3: TGTGCCAGCAGCCCCCAAGCGGGACCCGGGGAGCTGTTTTTT. The whole variable domain, filled in from reference TRBV7-3 and TRBJ2-2, reads GAGVSQTPSNKVTEKGKYVELRCDPISGHTALYWYRQSLGQGPEFLIYFQGTGAADDSGLPNDRFFAVRPEGSVSTLKIQRTERGDSAVYLCASSPQAGPGELFFGEGSRLTVL.

This clonotype occurred many times. This chain joins TRBV24-1 and TRBJ2-5; D not resolved. The CDR3 runs to 13 residues. Germline loops: CDR1 KGHDR, CDR2 SFDVKD. The ends were cut back, 4 bases at V and 4 bases at J, with 9 bases in the middle. Here the CDR3 reads CATSDASVETQYF. For the CDR3, the DNA is TGTGCCACCAGTGACGCCAGCGTAGAGACCCAGTACTTC.

There are a few counts of this clonotype. The chain recombines TRBV5-1 with TRBJ1-1, with D perhaps TRBD1 (6 bases). Germline V lookup: CDR1 SGHRS, CDR2 YFSETQ. The CDR3 sequence is 12 residues long. V was trimmed by 6 bases and J by 5 bases, leaving 11 bases between them. CDR3 sequence (DNA): TGCGCCAGCAAGAGGGACAAGACTGAAGCTTTCTTT. It codes for CASKRDKTEAFF.

This clonotype was observed a single time. CDR3 sequence reads: CASSINLNTEAFF. CDR3 sequence (DNA): TGTGCCAGTAGTATAAACCTCAACACTGAAGCTTTCTTT. The rearrangement links TRBV19 to TRBJ1-1; D gene ambiguous. With 2 bases removed from V and 2 bases from J, the gap between germline ends came to 6 bases. Germline V gene data show CDR1 as LNHDA and CDR2 as SQIVND (reference sequence). There are 13 residues in the CDR3.

V usage is TRBV24-1 and J usage is TRBJ1-1; no clear D. The germline CDR1 and CDR2 sequences are KGHDR and SFDVKD. CDR3 size: 10 residues. The V end was cut by 9 bases, the J end by 7 bases, with 8 bases between. CDR3 sequence (DNA): TGTGCCACCCCTCGGGTTGAAGCTTTCTTT. Translating gives CATPRVEAFF.

This clonotype was counted only a few times. The CDR3 protein is CASSLGQGALESEQYF. CDR3 DNA sequence: TGTGCCAGCAGCTTAGGACAGGGGGCCTTGGAGTCCGAGCAGTACTTC. J is TRBJ2-7 and V is TRBV7-9, with 10 positions matching TRBD1. The CDR3 spans 16 residues. Trimming cost V 1 base and J 6 bases; bases outside gene matches: 9. Germline V gene data show CDR1 as SEHNR and CDR2 as FQNEAQ (reference sequence).

This clonotype appeared a few times. The rearrangement joins TRBV12-3 or TRBV12-4 to TRBJ2-6; TRBD1 matches 9 bases. This CDR3 spans 21 amino acids. V lost 4 bases to trimming and J lost 0 bases; unmatched junction nucleotides: 16. CDR3 nucleotides: TGTGCCAGCAGTTCCGGGACAGGGTATTTTGGTCCTAGCTCTGGGGCCAACGTCCTGACTTTC. It is translated as CASSSGTGYFGPSSGANVLTF.

V is TRBV7-9 and J is TRBJ2-1, with D possibly being TRBD2 (5 bases). The CDR3 extends over 16 amino acids. With 5 bases removed from V and 0 bases from J, the gap between germline ends came to 14 bases. From germline, CDR1 is SEHNR and CDR2 FQNEAQ (reference sequence). CDR3 coding DNA: TGTGCCAGCAGCGTGACTACTTTTAGCTCCTACAATGAGCAGTTCTTC. Translation: CASSVTTFSSYNEQFF.

This clonotype was observed many times. This chain joins TRBV7-9 and TRBJ2-5; TRBD1 matches 9 bases. V lost 3 bases to trimming and J lost 5 bases; unmatched junction nucleotides: 7. The CDR3 is 15 residues long. CDR1 is SEHNR and CDR2 is FQNEAQ in the germline V gene (reference sequence). The DNA of the CDR3 is TGTGCCAGCAGCTTCTCGGGACAGGGAATCGAGACCCAGTACTTC. It specifies CASSFSGQGIETQYF.

This chain joins TRBV11-2 and TRBJ2-3; D possibly uses TRBD1 or TRBD2 (6 bases each). Germline-derived CDR1 and CDR2 are SGHAT and FQNNGV. V was pared by 5 bases and J by 0 bases, with 15 bases between. The CDR3 length is 16 residues. The CDR3 DNA reads as TGTGCCAGCAGCACACTTCGGGGGCGCAGCACAGATACGCAGTATTTT. This codes for CASSTLRGRSTDTQYF.

This clonotype occurred a few times. The chain combines TRBV12-3 or TRBV12-4 with TRBJ1-3; weak D call: TRBD1 (5 bases). The V end lost 4 bases, the J end lost 0 bases, and 7 bases lay between the germline ends. The CDR3 extends over 14 amino acids. CDR3 sequence (DNA): TGTGCCAGCAGTTACAGGAGCTCTGGAAACACCATATATTTT. Its translation is CASSYRSSGNTIYF.

V and J are TRBV20-1 and TRBJ2-3; maybe TRBD2 (5 bases). The V end was cut by 1 base, the J end by 3 bases, with 8 bases between. This CDR3 region has 13 residues. CDR1 is DFQATT, CDR2 SNEGSKA, per germline (reference sequence). CDR3 nucleotides: TGCAGTGCTAGAGGAGGGTTGACAGATACGCAGTATTTT. Translation: CSARGGLTDTQYF.

The sample holds a few counts of this clonotype. The V gene is TRBV27, the J gene TRBJ2-3, with D tentatively TRBD2 (6 bases). The V and J ends lost 0 bases and 0 bases respectively, with 13 bases between them. CDR3 length: 17 residues. Germline V gene sequence: CDR1 MNHEY, CDR2 SMNVEV (reference sequence). The CDR3 spells CASSLSPGDLSTDTQYF. DNA for the CDR3: TGTGCCAGCAGTTTATCTCCGGGGGACCTCAGCACAGATACGCAGTATTTT.